The 27 T cell receptor beta chains listed next were all sequenced from one sample in a study of blood T cell repertoires in COVID-19. TCRdb's copy holds only in-frame clones and misses some; the assay was immunoSEQ multiplex PCR. The sample carries approximately 400,000 clones, about four fifths recorded once. The sequencing sample was made of peripheral blood. The source of these receptors is a human donor with acute or convalescent COVID-19. The donor label of this sample is uncertain.

V usage is TRBV19 and J usage is TRBJ1-1; TRBD1 agrees at 10 bases. Germline V gives CDR1 LNHDA, CDR2 SQIVND (reference sequence). The V gene end was trimmed by 2 bases and the J gene end by 1 base; junction bases not matched to a gene: 7. The CDR3 loop spans 17 amino acids. CDR3 protein: CASSIFGTGERNTEAFF. Written as DNA, the CDR3 is TGTGCCAGTAGTATATTTGGGACAGGGGAGCGGAACACTGAAGCTTTCTTT.

The J gene is TRBJ1-3, the V gene TRBV5-1; D gene ambiguous. Germline-derived CDR1 and CDR2 are SGHRS and YFSETQ. The CDR3 is made up of 15 amino acids. V was trimmed by 1 base and J by 0 bases, leaving 8 bases between them. The CDR3 sequence is CASSLISGSGNTIYF. The CDR3 DNA sequence: TGCGCCAGCAGCTTGATATCCGGCTCTGGAAACACCATATATTTT.

The V call is TRBV5-4, the J call TRBJ2-3; D possibly corresponds to TRBD1 (5 bases). The germline V and J ends were trimmed by 0 bases and 2 bases, with 13 bases remaining between them. Germline V gene sequence: CDR1 SGHNT, CDR2 YYREEE (reference sequence). This CDR3 region has 16 residues. CDR3: CASSLVARQPTDTQYF. The CDR3, as DNA: TGTGCCAGCAGCTTGGTTGCCCGACAGCCCACAGATACGCAGTATTTT. The full variable domain, in which reference TRBV5-4 and TRBJ2-3 provide the parts outside the CDR3, is ETGVTQSPTHLIKTRGQQVTLRCSSQSGHNTVSWYQQALGQGPQFIFQYYREEENGRGNFPPRFSGLQFPNYSSELNVNALELDDSALYLCASSLVARQPTDTQYFGPGTRLTVL.

This chain links TRBV3-1 (or the pseudogene TRBV3-2) with TRBJ1-3; TRBD1 is a possible D gene (5 bases). Between the trimmed V and J ends, which lost 1 base and 0 bases, there was a span of 10 bases. CDR1 is LGHDT, CDR2 YNNKEL, per germline (reference sequence). The CDR3 has 16 amino acids. The CDR3 nucleotides are TGTGCCAGCAGCCAAGGACAGCTCCTCTCTGGAAACACCATATATTTT. The encoded protein is CASSQGQLLSGNTIYF.

The chain carries TRBV28 and TRBJ2-3; the D gene is possibly TRBD2 (6 bases). Germline V gene sequence: CDR1 MDHEN, CDR2 SYDVKM. The CDR3 contains 15 residues. The V end lost 4 bases, the J end lost 4 bases, and 15 bases lay between the germline ends. The CDR3 loop reads CASSSSGTGSDTQYF. The CDR3 DNA reads TGTGCCAGCAGTTCATCCGGGACTGGGTCAGATACGCAGTATTTT.

The rearrangement uses TRBV19 and TRBJ2-7; TRBD2 is a possible D gene (6 bases). The CDR3 has 13 residues. CDR1 is LNHDA, CDR2 SQIVND, per germline (reference sequence). Trimming pared 3 bases from V and 6 bases from J, leaving 12 bases between. The CDR3 is CASSIREDREQYF. CDR3 DNA sequence: TGTGCCAGTAGTATTAGGGAGGACCGCGAGCAGTACTTC.

The gene calls are TRBV7-7 and TRBJ2-1; weak D call: TRBD1 (6 bases). Trimming shortened V by 3 bases and J by 4 bases, and 22 bases separated the two germline ends. CDR3 length: 18 amino acids. Germline-derived CDR1 and CDR2 are SSHAT and FNYEAQ (reference sequence). The CDR3 DNA reads as TGTGCCAGCAGCTTCAAAGGGGCGCATCGAAGGGGGTACAATGAGCAGTTCTTC. It encodes CASSFKGAHRRGYNEQFF.

This clone was observed a few times. Other DNA sequences in this sample translate to the same CDR3. This chain uses TRBV7-7 with TRBJ2-5; 14 nucleotides line up with TRBD2. CDR1 and CDR2 from the germline V gene are SSHAT and FNYEAQ (reference sequence). The V gene end was trimmed by 1 base and the J gene end by 4 bases; junction bases not matched to a gene: 5. The CDR3 is made up of 17 amino acids. In DNA, the CDR3 is TGTGCCAGCAGCTTAGGGGGACTAGCGGGAGTAGGAGAGACCCAGTACTTC. This sequence encodes CASSLGGLAGVGETQYF.

The rearrangement links TRBV15 to TRBJ2-7, with D perhaps TRBD1 (5 bases). Trimming pared 8 bases from V and 4 bases from J, leaving 21 bases between. Germline assignment: CDR1 LNHNV and CDR2 YYDKDF (reference sequence). The CDR3 is 15 residues long. The CDR3 DNA sequence: TGTGCCACCGCGTATGGGCAGGGTCCTTGGTACGAGCAGTACTTC. This codes for CATAYGQGPWYEQYF.

V and J are TRBV29-1 and TRBJ1-6; TRBD1 agrees at 7 bases. The CDR3 loop spans 20 amino acids. The trim removed 1 base at V and 5 bases at J, leaving 20 bases unmatched. Germline CDR1 is SQVTM and CDR2 is ANQGSEA. The CDR3 coding sequence is TGCAGCGTTGAAGTTGTCCGCGACAGGGCTCTCCGAACCAATAATTCACCCCTCCACTTT. It specifies CSVEVVRDRALRTNNSPLHF.

The V gene is TRBV28, the J gene TRBJ2-5, with D perhaps TRBD1 (5 bases). The CDR3 sequence is 14 residues long. V was shortened by 0 bases and J by 4 bases, with 9 bases between the two germline ends. Germline CDR1 and CDR2: MDHEN and SYDVKM. CDR3 DNA sequence: TGTGCCAGCAGTTTATGGGGGCGAGGAGAGACCCAGTACTTC. Its protein product is CASSLWGRGETQYF.

This clone came up a few times. V gene TRBV6-5 combines with J gene TRBJ1-1; TRBD1 matches 7 bases. CDR1 is MNHEY and CDR2 is SVGAGI in the germline V gene. CDR3 length: 14 amino acids. Unmatched junction bases numbered 3, after V lost 4 bases and J lost 1 base. CDR3 loop: CASSSRGRNTEAFF. CDR3 bases: TGTGCCAGCAGTTCTAGGGGGCGGAACACTGAAGCTTTCTTT.

This chain links TRBV5-6 with TRBJ1-1; 7 bases agree with TRBD1. CDR1 SGHDT and CDR2 YYEEEE come from the germline V gene. J was trimmed by 1 base and V by 2 bases; bases with no gene match: 2. CDR3 length: 14 residues. CDR3 DNA: TGTGCCAGCAGCTTCGGGACAGCGAACACTGAAGCTTTCTTT. Residues: CASSFGTANTEAFF.

The chain carries TRBV27 and TRBJ2-3; D not certain. This CDR3 comprises 12 residues. The germline V gene has CDR1 MNHEY and CDR2 SMNVEV (reference sequence). V was clipped by 5 bases and J by 7 bases, with 10 bases between them. CDR3 sequence reads: CASSPPTNTQYF. The CDR3, as DNA: TGTGCCAGCAGTCCCCCAACTAATACGCAGTATTTT.

The chain uses TRBV2 and TRBJ2-7; 7 nucleotides align to TRBD1. V shed 6 bases and J 2 bases; nucleotides not matched to a gene: 7. This CDR3 region has 14 residues. CDR1 and CDR2 from the germline V gene are SNHLY and FYNNEI. CDR3 nucleotide sequence: TGTGCCAGCAGGATTAACAGGGGTCCCTACGAGCAGTACTTC. Its translation is CASRINRGPYEQYF.

This clone was observed a few times. The V gene is TRBV19, the J gene TRBJ2-1, with 8 positions matching TRBD2. Germline-derived CDR1 and CDR2 are LNHDA and SQIVND (reference sequence). The CDR3 has 14 residues. J was trimmed by 7 bases and V by 5 bases; bases with no gene match: 7. The CDR3: CASSVSGDINEQFF. DNA for the CDR3: TGTGCCAGTAGTGTTAGCGGGGATATAAATGAGCAGTTCTTC.

This clone was picked up many times. For the CDR3, the DNA is TGTGCCAGCAGTGAATACAGGGACACCGGGGAGCTGTTTTTT. Amino acids: CASSEYRDTGELFF. This sequence joins TRBV25-1 and TRBJ2-2; a weak D match, TRBD1 (5 bases). CDR3 length equals 14 residues. CDR1 is MGHDK and CDR2 is SYGVNS in the germline V gene. V lost 0 bases to trimming and J lost 3 bases, with 5 bases between them. The full variable domain, its missing parts supplied by reference TRBV25-1 and TRBJ2-2, is EADIYQTPRYLVIGTGKKITLECSQTMGHDKMYWYQQDPGMELHLIHYSYGVNSTEKGDLSSESTVSRIRTEHFPLTLESARPSHTSQYLCASSEYRDTGELFFGEGSRLTVL.

This clone showed up just a few times. V gene TRBV28 combines with J gene TRBJ1-4; D uncertain. Germline V CDR1 and CDR2: MDHEN, SYDVKM. The CDR3 has 15 residues. V was clipped by 8 bases and J by 6 bases, with 19 bases between them. This chain's CDR3 is CASRTPRRPDEKLFF. The CDR3 nucleotides are TGTGCCAGCCGAACTCCTAGGCGCCCGGATGAAAAACTGTTTTTT.

The V call is TRBV20-1, the J call TRBJ2-1, with D perhaps TRBD2 (6 bases). V shed 3 bases and J shed 4 bases, with 10 bases lying between them. This CDR3 contains 13 residues. CDR1 is DFQATT and CDR2 is SNEGSKA in the germline V gene (reference sequence). CDR3 DNA: TGCAGTGCTAGTCGGAGGGTTTACAATGAGCAGTTCTTC. Amino acids: CSASRRVYNEQFF.

Here the CDR3 DNA reads TGTGCCATCAGTGAGGTCGGGACTAGAGCCACAGATACGCAGTATTTT. This translates into CAISEVGTRATDTQYF. The V and J genes are TRBV10-3 and TRBJ2-3; 8 nucleotides agree with TRBD2. Germline V gene lookup returns CDR1 ENHRY and CDR2 SYGVKD. The CDR3 length is 16 residues. Unmatched junction bases numbered 6, after V lost 2 bases and J lost 2 bases.

The chain recombines TRBV19 with TRBJ1-2, with TRBD1 identical over 8 bases. Unmatched junction bases numbered 7, after V lost 6 bases and J lost 4 bases. The germline gives CDR1 LNHDA, CDR2 SQIVND (reference sequence). The CDR3 covers 14 residues. CDR3 DNA: TGTGCCAGTAGAAGGGGACAGGAAGGCTATGGCTACACCTTC. This translates into CASRRGQEGYGYTF. Full variable domain (remainder filled in from reference TRBV19 and TRBJ1-2): DGGITQSPKYLFRKEGQNVTLSCEQNLNHDAMYWYRQDPGQGLRLIYYSQIVNDFQKGDIAEGYSVSREKKESFPLTVTSAQKNPTAFYLCASRRGQEGYGYTFGSGTRLTVV.

The chain combines TRBV5-1 with TRBJ2-6; D gene uncertain. The CDR3 consists of 14 residues. The germline CDR1 and CDR2 sequences are SGHRS and YFSETQ. Trimming cost V 2 bases and J 2 bases, with 5 bases left between them. In DNA, the CDR3 is TGCGCCAGCAGCTTAACTGCTGGGGCCAACGTCCTGACTTTC. Protein sequence: CASSLTAGANVLTF.

This sequence joins TRBV5-6 and TRBJ2-5; weak D call: TRBD2 (5 bases). V lost 1 base and J 2 bases, leaving 9 bases between the germline ends. CDR1 and CDR2 from the germline V gene are SGHDT and YYEEEE. This CDR3 is 14 amino acids long. CDR3 coding DNA: TGTGCCAGCAGCTTGCGGAGGCAGCAAGAGACCCAGTACTTC. It translates to CASSLRRQQETQYF. Based on the CDR3 plus reference TRBV5-6 and TRBJ2-5, the full variable domain is DAGVTQSPTHLIKTRGQQVTLRCSPKSGHDTVSWYQQALGQGPQFIFQYYEEEERQRGNFPDRFSGHQFPNYSSELNVNALLLGDSALYLCASSLRRQQETQYFGPGTRLLVL.

The J gene is TRBJ1-1, the V gene TRBV14; D possibly corresponds to TRBD1 (6 bases). Germline CDR1 and CDR2: SGHDN and FVKESK. Between the trimmed V and J ends, which lost 5 bases and 5 bases, there was a span of 12 bases. The CDR3 contains 13 residues. The CDR3 spells CASSGGARTEAFF. In DNA form, the CDR3 reads TGTGCCAGCAGCGGGGGGGCGCGAACTGAAGCTTTCTTT. The variable domain in full, completed from reference TRBV14 and TRBJ1-1, reads EAGVTQFPSHSVIEKGQTVTLRCDPISGHDNLYWYRRVMGKEIKFLLHFVKESKQDESGMPNNRFLAERTGGTYSTLKVQPAELEDSGVYFCASSGGARTEAFFGQGTRLTVV.

This chain links TRBV15 with TRBJ1-2, with D maybe TRBD1 (6 bases). Deletions cut 0 bases from V and 13 bases from J, with 18 bases between. This CDR3 comprises 14 residues. Germline CDR1 is LNHNV and CDR2 is YYDKDF (reference sequence). As DNA, the CDR3 is TGTGCCACCAGCAGAGATCCGTTGGACAGCCCTCGCACCTTC. It translates to CATSRDPLDSPRTF.

The chain combines TRBV5-5 with TRBJ2-1; D might be TRBD2 (7 bases). The germline V and J ends were trimmed by 4 bases and 6 bases, with 17 bases remaining between them. The V gene's germline CDR1 is SGHKS and CDR2 YYEKEE (reference sequence). This CDR3 contains 15 residues. The CDR3 here is CASSGGAVGFNEQFF. CDR3 DNA sequence: TGTGCCAGCAGCGGGGGGGCAGTAGGTTTCAATGAGCAGTTCTTC.

This sequence joins TRBV2 and TRBJ1-6; D perhaps matches TRBD1 (5 bases). The V gene's germline CDR1 is SNHLY and CDR2 FYNNEI. Trimming took 6 bases from V and 0 from J, leaving 24 bases between them. This CDR3 comprises 20 residues. The CDR3 region is CASSAPSGGRASSYNSPLHF. CDR3 DNA sequence: TGTGCCAGCAGCGCCCCGTCGGGGGGTAGGGCGAGCTCCTATAATTCACCCCTCCACTTT.